This TCR beta chain was retrieved from a study of blood T cell repertoires in COVID-19. Profiling relied on immunoSEQ multiplex PCR, and the TCRdb table lists in-frame clones only, not all of them. The profile shows approximately 500,000 clones, about 89% of them singletons. The sequenced material came from peripheral blood. This receptor was taken from a woman aged 50 to 60 with COVID-19, enrolled during active disease.

CDR3 nucleotide sequence: TGCGCCAGCCAGGGCGAAGGCTACGAGCAGTACTTC. This codes for CASQGEGYEQYF. The V gene is TRBV5-1, the J gene TRBJ2-7, with D possibly matching TRBD1 (5 bases). V lost 7 bases and J lost 3, with 11 bases in between. In germline, CDR1 is SGHRS, CDR2 YFSETQ. The CDR3 totals 12 residues.